The clone carrying this T cell receptor beta chain has just a few counts. Participants, patients aged 18 to 65, had newly diagnosed hyperthyroidism with a duration under 2 months. This record belongs to a study of T cells in Graves' hyperthyroidism and ophthalmopathy. Template material for amplifying TCR beta CDR3 regions consisted of RNA transcripts. The primer set for the first-round RT-PCR of the TCR CDR3 was HTBI. One entry per CDR3 protein results from TCRdb running MiXCR on the multiplex PCR reads. The top ten clones hold 20% of a sample with about 360,000 distinct CDR3 sequences, approximately 13% of them seen once. V lost 6 bases and J 5 bases, leaving 13 bases between the germline ends. CDR1 and CDR2 (germline): MDHEN, SYDVKM. CDR3 length: 13 amino acids.

This TCR derives from a man aged 30 to 45 with Graves' hyperthyroidism that later progressed to Graves' ophthalmopathy. Sequences were obtained from blood. This chain joins TRBV28 and TRBJ1-2; D call uncertain. The CDR3 DNA reads as TGTGCCAGCAGCCTATCTGAAGATTATGGCTACACCTTC. This translates into CASSLSEDYGYTF.